One and the same sample provided the 27 T cell receptor beta chains below, sequenced in a study of cytotoxic CD8 clonotypes in ibrutinib-treated CLL (dated by TCRdb to the early 2020s). The time point label corresponds to: around 25 months on ibrutinib. The library was generated by the immunoSEQ multiplex PCR assay. Sourced from immuneACCESS, this table was stored by TCRdb with only in-frame sequences that have V and J called. A share of the clones is absent; for the studies checked, an unresolved V gene accounts for under half, and the remainder has no known explanation. Within this sample are around 140,000 clones, with more than 75% of them counted one time only. 4.5% to 6.5% of the sample is held by the ten biggest clonotypes. Sample: PBMCs, taken after 24 months of ibrutinib treatment. These receptors originate from a human donor with chronic lymphocytic leukemia.

V usage is TRBV14 and J usage is TRBJ2-7; D remains unclear. The germline V gene has CDR1 SGHDN and CDR2 FVKESK. CDR3 length equals 14 residues. V lost 3 bases and J 6 bases, leaving 15 bases between the germline ends. The CDR3: CASSHRLRVAEQYF. DNA for the CDR3: TGTGCCAGCAGCCATAGGCTCAGAGTGGCCGAGCAGTACTTC.

The chain recombines TRBV5-1 with TRBJ2-1; no clear D. Germline values: CDR1 SGHRS, CDR2 YFSETQ. Trimming removed 1 base from V and 8 bases from J, with 16 bases in between. This CDR3 has 15 residues. CDR3 protein: CASSLRAEPLDEQFF. CDR3 nucleotide sequence: TGCGCCAGCAGCTTGCGGGCAGAACCCCTCGATGAGCAGTTCTTC.

J is TRBJ2-1 and V is TRBV5-6; TRBD1 is a possible D gene (6 bases). V lost 0 bases, J lost 6 bases, and 10 bases lay in between. From germline, CDR1 is SGHDT and CDR2 YYEEEE. This CDR3 region has 14 residues. CDR3 sequence (DNA): TGTGCCAGCAGCTTGGGGGTAGGGGGCAATGAGCAGTTCTTC. Protein: CASSLGVGGNEQFF.

The table lists this clone with a few counts. The V and J genes are TRBV19 and TRBJ1-5, with 11 bases fitting TRBD1. Germline assignment: CDR1 LNHDA and CDR2 SQIVND (reference sequence). This CDR3 spans 14 amino acids. Trimming took 11 bases from V and 2 from J; bases not matched to a gene: 5. The CDR3 sequence: CASGGQGGNQPQHF. In DNA, the CDR3 is TGTGCCTCGGGGGGACAGGGGGGCAATCAGCCCCAGCATTTT. The variable domain in full, completed from reference TRBV19 and TRBJ1-5, reads DGGITQSPKYLFRKEGQNVTLSCEQNLNHDAMYWYRQDPGQGLRLIYYSQIVNDFQKGDIAEGYSVSREKKESFPLTVTSAQKNPTAFYLCASGGQGGNQPQHFGDGTRLSIL.

The rearrangement links TRBV6-1 to TRBJ2-3; 10 nucleotides agree with TRBD2. Per the germline V gene, CDR1 is MNHNS and CDR2 is SASEGT. Trimming took 4 bases from V and 6 from J; bases not matched to a gene: 16. The CDR3 is 18 residues long. CDR3 DNA: TGTGCCAGCAGTGCCCCCATAGCGGGGGGCTCACAAGCGGATACGCAGTATTTT. Translation gives CASSAPIAGGSQADTQYF.

The gene calls are TRBV11-2 and TRBJ2-2; the match to TRBD2 covers 8 bases. This CDR3 contains 16 residues. In germline, CDR1 is SGHAT, CDR2 FQNNGV. V gave up 2 bases and J gave up 6 bases; unmatched junction bases: 8. In DNA form, the CDR3 reads TGTGCCAGCAGCTTATTCCGGACTAGCTTAGCCGGGGAGCTGTTTTTT. Its protein product is CASSLFRTSLAGELFF.

The chain uses TRBV7-2 and TRBJ2-7; no definite D call. This CDR3 has 14 residues. Germline CDR1 SGHTA, CDR2 FQGNSA. Trimming left V 0 bases short and J 9 bases short, with 15 bases between. CDR3 loop: CASSLAGPETGQYF. In nucleotides, the CDR3 is TGTGCCAGCAGCTTAGCGGGCCCCGAAACCGGGCAGTACTTC.

The chain combines TRBV15 with TRBJ2-3; a weak D match, TRBD1 (6 bases). Germline-derived CDR1 and CDR2 are LNHNV and YYDKDF (reference sequence). The CDR3 sequence is 15 residues long. Trimming stripped 5 bases from V and 5 bases from J, with 17 bases between. The CDR3 loop reads CATSPPRGLVDTQYF. In DNA, the CDR3 is TGTGCCACCAGCCCGCCCAGGGGCCTTGTAGATACGCAGTATTTT. Full variable domain (outside the CDR3, taken from reference TRBV15 and TRBJ2-3): DAMVIQNPRYQVTQFGKPVTLSCSQTLNHNVMYWYQQKSSQAPKLLFHYYDKDFNNEADTPDNFQSRRPNTSFCFLDIRSPGLGDTAMYLCATSPPRGLVDTQYFGPGTRLTVL.

The J gene is TRBJ2-4, the V gene TRBV28; possibly TRBD2 for D (7 bases). The V gene lost 0 bases and the J gene lost 13 bases, with 10 bases spanning the gap. CDR1 and CDR2 from the germline V gene are MDHEN and SYDVKM. The CDR3 spans 12 residues. CDR3 in amino acids: CASSLWGGRQYF. Written as DNA, the CDR3 is TGTGCCAGCAGTTTATGGGGGGGGCGGCAGTACTTC.

This clone occurred a few times. The chain links TRBV19 to TRBJ2-5; 7 nucleotides align to TRBD1. Trimming took 10 bases from V and 5 from J; bases not matched to a gene: 10. The CDR3 length is 13 residues. Germline V gene lookup returns CDR1 LNHDA and CDR2 SQIVND (reference sequence). The CDR3 sequence is CATGQAPGETQYF. DNA for the CDR3: TGTGCCACTGGACAGGCCCCAGGGGAGACCCAGTACTTC.

Only a few counts were recorded for this clone. J is TRBJ2-1 and V is TRBV5-1; TRBD1 matches at 7 bases. CDR3 length: 14 amino acids. Germline V gene lookup returns CDR1 SGHRS and CDR2 YFSETQ. The V gene end was trimmed by 4 bases and the J gene end by 2 bases; junction bases not matched to a gene: 3. The CDR3 sequence is CASSPGTAYNEQFF. As DNA, the CDR3 is TGCGCCAGCAGCCCCGGGACAGCCTACAATGAGCAGTTCTTC.

This chain connects TRBV29-1 to TRBJ1-2; 8 bases align to TRBD1. This CDR3 has 13 residues. V gave up 6 bases and J gave up 4 bases; unmatched junction bases: 7. CDR1 is SQVTM and CDR2 is ANQGSEA in the germline V gene. This chain's CDR3 is CSVEPGTGYGYTF. The CDR3 DNA follows: TGCAGCGTAGAACCCGGGACAGGCTATGGCTACACCTTC.

This chain links TRBV7-9 with TRBJ1-4; the D gene is possibly TRBD1 (5 bases). This CDR3 contains 15 residues. Trimming cost V 4 bases and J 7 bases, with 16 bases left between them. Looked up from germline, CDR1 is SEHNR and CDR2 is FQNEAQ (reference sequence). CDR3 protein: CASSSTIGAGEKLFF. The CDR3 nucleotides are TGTGCCAGCAGCTCAACCATCGGGGCAGGTGAAAAACTGTTTTTT.

The chain is built from TRBV28 and TRBJ2-1; perhaps TRBD1 as D (6 bases). CDR3 size: 15 residues. Germline CDR1 is MDHEN and CDR2 is SYDVKM. Trimming left V 8 bases short and J 0 bases short, with 14 bases between. CDR3 nucleotides: TGTGCCAGCGGTCTTCAGGGGAGCTCCTACAATGAGCAGTTCTTC. Residues: CASGLQGSSYNEQFF.

J is TRBJ2-7 and V is TRBV7-6, with D perhaps being TRBD1 or TRBD2 (5 bases each). The CDR3 totals 16 residues. CDR1 and CDR2 (germline): SGHVS, FNYEAQ. The V and J ends lost 1 base and 6 bases respectively, with 19 bases between them. The CDR3 nucleotides read TGTGCCAGCAGCTTAGGGGTGGGGCCTCCTGAGGGCGAGCAGTACTTC. Its protein is CASSLGVGPPEGEQYF.

The CDR3 loop reads CASSRGEAFF. The CDR3, as DNA: TGTGCCAGCAGCAGAGGGGAAGCTTTCTTT. The rearrangement joins TRBV21-1 to TRBJ1-1. TRBV21-1 is an annotated pseudogene. The CDR3 totals 10 residues.

Concerning this clone itself: The same CDR3 arises from other DNA sequences in this sample as well. CDR3: CASSPGLAGETQYF. CDR3 nucleotides: TGTGCCAGCAGCCCGGGACTGGCGGGGGAGACCCAGTACTTC. This chain links TRBV7-3 with TRBJ2-5; TRBD2 might be the D (6 bases). Germline V gene data show CDR1 as SGHTA and CDR2 as FQGTGA. V lost 5 bases and J 5 bases, leaving 15 bases between the germline ends. The CDR3 covers 14 residues. The entire variable domain, with the rest obtained from reference TRBV7-3 and TRBJ2-5, is as follows: GAGVSQTPSNKVTEKGKYVELRCDPISGHTALYWYRQSLGQGPEFLIYFQGTGAADDSGLPNDRFFAVRPEGSVSTLKIQRTERGDSAVYLCASSPGLAGETQYFGPGTRLLVL.

The chain's CDR3 is CASRWRLDTEAFF. CDR3 bases: TGTGCCAGTAGGTGGCGGTTGGACACTGAAGCTTTCTTT. The chain employs TRBV19 and TRBJ1-1; D is ambiguous. The ends were cut back, 6 bases at V and 3 bases at J, with 11 bases in the middle. CDR1 and CDR2 (germline): LNHDA, SQIVND (reference sequence). The CDR3 covers 13 residues. The full variable domain, completed using reference TRBV19 and TRBJ1-1, is DGGITQSPKYLFRKEGQNVTLSCEQNLNHDAMYWYRQDPGQGLRLIYYSQIVNDFQKGDIAEGYSVSREKKESFPLTVTSAQKNPTAFYLCASRWRLDTEAFFGQGTRLTVV.

This sequence joins TRBV7-2 and TRBJ2-5, with D possibly matching TRBD2 (6 bases). CDR1 SGHTA and CDR2 FQGNSA come from the germline V gene. The CDR3 is 13 amino acids. Trimming removed 1 base from V and 9 bases from J, with 12 bases in between. The CDR3 sequence is CASSLEGTGAQYF. The DNA of the CDR3 is TGTGCCAGCAGCTTAGAGGGGACGGGGGCCCAGTACTTC.

This chain uses TRBV6-4 with TRBJ1-5; D is ambiguous. CDR1 and CDR2 (germline): MRHNA, SNTAGT. The CDR3 is 13 residues long. V was trimmed by 5 bases and J by 4 bases, leaving 9 bases between them. The CDR3 coding sequence is TGTGCCAGCAGTCGGAACTCAAATCAGCCCCAGCATTTT. The encoded protein is CASSRNSNQPQHF.

This clone was seen a few times. The rearrangement links TRBV28 to TRBJ1-2, with TRBD1 as a possible D gene (6 bases). This CDR3 spans 12 amino acids. Per the germline V gene, CDR1 is MDHEN and CDR2 is SYDVKM. V was clipped by 5 bases and J by 7 bases, with 11 bases between them. CDR3 sequence: CASSPDRFGYTF. The DNA of the CDR3 is TGTGCCAGCAGTCCCGACAGGTTTGGCTACACCTTC.

J is TRBJ1-1 and V is TRBV7-2; 7 nucleotides line up with TRBD1. The CDR3 sequence is 15 residues long. V was pared by 4 bases and J by 5 bases, with 10 bases of the junction left unmatched. The germline V gene encodes CDR1 SGHTA and CDR2 FQGNSA. CDR3 sequence reads: CASSYDRDTRTEAFF. In nucleotides, the CDR3 is TGTGCCAGCAGCTACGACAGGGATACTCGAACTGAAGCTTTCTTT. The full variable domain, in which reference TRBV7-2 and TRBJ1-1 provide the parts outside the CDR3, is GAGVSQSPSNKVTEKGKDVELRCDPISGHTALYWYRQSLGQGLEFLIYFQGNSAPDKSGLPSDRFSAERTGGSVSTLTIQRTQQEDSAVYLCASSYDRDTRTEAFFGQGTRLTVV.

This rearrangement joins TRBV28 to TRBJ2-5; D unresolved. The CDR3 is 15 residues long. Germline V gives CDR1 MDHEN, CDR2 SYDVKM. V gave up 6 bases and J gave up 0 bases, with 14 bases separating them. CDR3 in DNA: TGTGCCAGCAGCCCAGAAGACTGGTACCAAGAGACCCAGTACTTC. It is translated as CASSPEDWYQETQYF.

The rearrangement links TRBV6-6 to TRBJ1-1; D might be TRBD1 (5 bases). Per the germline V gene, CDR1 is MNHNY and CDR2 is SVGAGI (reference sequence). V was pared by 11 bases and J by 4 bases, with 17 bases between. This CDR3 is built from 13 residues. The CDR3 coding sequence is TGTGCCGGCCAGGGTCGGTCGGGCACTGAAGCTTTCTTT. This codes for CAGQGRSGTEAFF.

The chain combines TRBV5-1 with TRBJ1-2, with TRBD1 identical over 8 bases. V was clipped by 4 bases and J by 3 bases; unmatched bases: 17. CDR1 is SGHRS and CDR2 is YFSETQ in the germline V gene. The CDR3 is 18 amino acids. The CDR3 spells CASSPRQGRYNRDYGYTF. The CDR3 DNA reads TGCGCCAGCAGCCCCCGACAGGGGAGGTATAATCGGGACTATGGCTACACCTTC.

The genes are TRBV9 and TRBJ2-3; 10 bases agree with TRBD1. There are 17 residues in the CDR3. The junction had 8 bases not matched to a gene; V was cut back by 1 base and J by 3 bases. The germline CDR1 and CDR2 sequences are SGDLS and YYNGEE. The CDR3, as DNA: TGTGCCAGCAGCGTATTCGGCGGGACAGGGGCTACAGATACGCAGTATTTT. It codes for CASSVFGGTGATDTQYF. Full variable domain (rest looked up from reference TRBV9 and TRBJ2-3): DSGVTQTPKHLITATGQRVTLRCSPRSGDLSVYWYQQSLDQGLQFLIQYYNGEERAKGNILERFSAQQFPDLHSELNLSSLELGDSALYFCASSVFGGTGATDTQYFGPGTRLTVL.

The rearrangement uses TRBV4-1 and TRBJ2-7; D is uncertain. The CDR3 consists of 14 residues. Trimming pared 0 bases from V and 1 base from J, leaving 7 bases between. The V gene's germline CDR1 is MGHRA and CDR2 YSYEKL. CDR3 coding DNA: TGCGCCAGCAGCCAAGATTGGGTTTCCTACGAGCAGTACTTC. Translating it yields CASSQDWVSYEQYF.